This T cell receptor beta chain was observed in a study of molecular identifiers for immune sequencing clone quantification (dated 2018 in TCRdb). In terms of the full investigation: In a replicate experiment, RNA from roughly 18,000 or 92,000 naive CD8 T cells was split into five aliquots, four of which were sequenced. The study was a methods study using CD8 T cells to benchmark molecular-identifier clustering-based TCR repertoire sequencing (MIDCIRS) and TCR RNA copy counting. Overall results and qualifications from the work: Identical TCR molecules sharing a barcode could cause highly expanded clone sizes to be underestimated. Modeling gave about three recovered TCR RNA copies per cell versus around 10 by digital PCR, implying about 30% capture efficiency. The naive libraries included spiked-in Jurkat TCR RNA (over nine copies' worth), and this RNA is not part of the donor repertoire. When barcode sub-clustering was not used, chimeric consensus sequences inflated TCR diversity, with chimeras reaching as high as 47%. Clones above 20 RNA copies held over 97% of molecules in CMV-specific effector cells but under 1% in naive cells. Even against a background of around 900,000 naive CD8 T cells, spiked-in Jurkat TCR RNA amounting to a single cell's worth was reported to be detectable.

From its cysteine to its phenylalanine, the CDR3 spans 17 amino acids. The kept DNA is CDR3 alone, 51 bases in frame from the first base. The germline V gene (reference sequence) provides CDR1 SEHNR and CDR2 FQNEAQ. V has 5 bases trimmed and J has 4 bases trimmed; junction bases matching no gene number 6. The table lists this clonotype with many counts. Its antigen is still unknown. No much larger clonotype is one base removed from it; base qualities were not supplied. Libraries of naive CD8 T cells were built from around 20,000 to 1,000,000 sorted cells, with 10%, 30% or 50% of the purified RNA used. Naive CD8 T cells, defined as CD8+CD4-CCR7+CD45RA+, were FACS-sorted into RLT Plus buffer on a BD FACSAria II. Roughly nine TCR copies' worth of Jurkat RNA were spiked into about 19,000-1,000,000 naive CD8 T cell samples to test detection sensitivity. CD8 T cells were enriched using RosetteSep CD8+ T Cell Enrichment Cocktail and Ficoll-Paque, and the enriched cells then underwent ACK red cell lysis.

The library was built by means of PCR. TCRdb names Illumina HiSeq 4000 as the instrument used. Bulk TCR libraries were made following a previously described method, with the TCR primers given in Table S5. The Qiagen AllPrep DNA/RNA kit was used to purify total RNA. Before any analysis, reads coming from multiple sequencing runs of the same library were combined into one pool. For the original study's pipeline: Reads were retained only if the reads had an exact TCR constant sequence, and the retained reads were trimmed to 150 nt and grouped according to their 12-nt molecular barcodes. Reads in each barcode group were sub-clustered using a 15% Levenshtein threshold, and a quality-weighted consensus sequence was built for each RNA molecule. Non-functional sequences were removed, as were lower-count sequences one edit away from another. Based on fitting two negative binomial distributions, any barcode sub-cluster with under 20% of the maximum read count was discarded. TCRdb's own reprocessing of the public reads used fastp at Q25 and MiXCR and kept productive beta chains. Each CDR3 protein appears once, grouped with its most common genes and DNA. The V and J calls and clone size come from TCRdb's table, not from the authors' own analysis. The sample records 88,000 or so distinct CDR3 sequences, 21% of which are singletons. The top ten hold 0.85% to 1.2% of the sample.

Material for sequencing was naive CD8+ T cells from blood, with Jurkat cell RNA spiked in. What this sample's cell subset or site label stands for: FACS-sorted CD8+CD4-CCR7+CD45RA+ naive T cells. The rearrangement combines TRBV7-9 with TRBJ2-2, and 14 bases in between align with TRBD2. This receptor was identified in a human donor in good health. Some libraries in this study had Jurkat cell RNA spiked in. CDR3 region: CASSPLTSGRGTGELFF. The DNA sequence reads TGTGCCAGCAGCCCCCTGACTAGCGGGAGGGGCACCGGGGAGCTGTTTTTT.